The sequence of this TCR beta chain was determined in a study of CD8+CD57+ T cells in acquired aplastic anemia. At the level of the study: DNA per sorted CD4+ or CD8+ sample ranged roughly 0.19 to 30 ug, averaging around 3 ug.

This clonotype was counted at least ten times. The CDR3 sequence is 16 residues long. Germline CDR1 reads DFQATT; CDR2 reads SNEGSKA (reference sequence). Germline trimming cut 6 bases from V and 4 bases from J; bases unmatched to any gene: 11. The template for TCR beta VDJ and CDR3 sequence profiling was genomic DNA. TCRdb itself ran the reads through MiXCR, one entry per CDR3 protein. The data contain 100,000 to 120,000 distinct CDR3 sequences, approximately 49% of them singletons. The rearrangement uses TRBV20-1 and TRBJ1-3; 11 nucleotides match TRBD1. The clonotype comes from a human donor in good health, serving as a control. The sample taken for sequencing was sorted CD4+, CD8+, or CD8+CD57+ T cells (not recorded which) from PBMCs. DNA for the CDR3: TGCAGTGCGAGACACCGGGACAGGGGGGCCGGAAACACCATATATTTT. It yields the protein CSARHRDRGAGNTIYF.